The rows below give T cell receptor beta chains drawn from one sample of a study of identical twins. MiXCR was run by TCRdb on the 5' RACE reads, yielding one entry per CDR3 protein. The profile covers some 210,000 distinct CDR3 sequences, with around 15% appearing a single time and over 35% taken by the ten largest. A further study also used this sample, focusing on T cells expressing NK-cell markers.

The sequenced sample was CD8+ T cells sorted from blood. The receptors derive from a woman aged 18-29 years in good health. CDR3s include the opening cysteine and the closing phenylalanine or tryptophan. A D gene is named only where the DNA matches it firmly. Clone size, where shown, is once, few, many, or a class for clones that have expanded.

TRBJ1-1 | NA | few | TRBV20-1 | TGCAGTGCTAGCAGGTTCACTGAAGCTTTCTTT | CSASRFTEAFF
TRBJ2-5 | NA | NA | TRBV5-1 | TGCGCCAGGGACACGGCCCAACAAGAGACCCAGTACTTC | CARDTAQQETQYF
TRBJ2-1 | TRBD2 | NA | TRBV24-1 | TGTGCCACCAGTGATACCCCCGCTAGCGGGAGTCGGAATGAGCAGTTCTTC | CATSDTPASGSRNEQFF
TRBJ2-5 | NA | NA | TRBV4-3 | TGCGCCAGCAGCCAAGATTGGGCGGGACCTATCCAAGAGACCCAGTACTTC | CASSQDWAGPIQETQYF
TRBJ1-4 | TRBD1 | few | TRBV7-9 | TGTGCCAGCAGCACCACAGGGGGAACTAATGAAAAACTGTTTTTT | CASSTTGGTNEKLFF
TRBJ2-3 | NA | NA | TRBV12-3/TRBV12-4 | TGTGCCAGCAGTTTAACTCCCCCCTATGGGCAGGAAGGTACAGATACGCAGTATTTT | CASSLTPPYGQEGTDTQYF
TRBJ2-7 | NA | few | TRBV30 | TGTGCCTGGAGTGTACACGGGGGAGGTCCCTACGAGCAGTACTTC | CAWSVHGGGPYEQYF
TRBJ2-1 | NA | few | TRBV15 | TGTGCCACCAGCAGAGATCCCGCGCAGGTCGATGAGCAGTTCTTC | CATSRDPAQVDEQFF
TRBJ2-1 | TRBD1 | NA | TRBV6-4 | TGTGCCAGCAGTGAGGCAGGGGGAAACAATGAGCAGTTCTTC | CASSEAGGNNEQFF
TRBJ2-1 | TRBD2 | NA | TRBV13 | TGTGCCAGCAGCTTAGGACTAGCGGGATCGGGAGAGCAGTTCTTC | CASSLGLAGSGEQFF
TRBJ1-1 | NA | NA | TRBV20-1 | TGCAGTGCTAGACCGGGACGGATCAACACTGAAGCTTTCTTT | CSARPGRINTEAFF
TRBJ2-1 | TRBD2 | NA | TRBV7-9 | TGTGCCAGCAGCTTGGGACTAGCGGGAGCCGCGCTCTTC | CASSLGLAGAALF
TRBJ2-1 | NA | medium-sized | TRBV4-2 | TGTGCCAGCAGCCAAGATCAGGCCGAGACCTACAATGAGCAGTTCTTC | CASSQDQAETYNEQFF
TRBJ2-3 | NA | NA | TRBV7-8 | TGTGCCAGCAGCTTAGAAGGACTGTACCTTGTGAGTTCAGATACGCAGTATTTT | CASSLEGLYLVSSDTQYF
TRBJ2-7 | NA | NA | TRBV11-2 | TGTGCCAGCAGCTCTCTGGAGCAGTACTTC | CASSSLEQYF
TRBJ2-6 | NA | NA | TRBV5-5 | TGTGCCAGCAGCTTGGCGGCGGTAACCTCTGGGGCCAACGTCCTGACTTTC | CASSLAAVTSGANVLTF
TRBJ2-7 | TRBD2 | NA | TRBV20-1 | TGCAGTGCAGCACCGGGACTAGCGGGAGGGTACGAGCAGTACTTC | CSAAPGLAGGYEQYF
TRBJ2-1 | NA | NA | TRBV20-1 | TGCAGTGCCGAGAAGAACAATGAGCAGTTCTTC | CSAEKNNEQFF
TRBJ2-7 | TRBD1 | NA | TRBV13 | TGTGCCAGCAGCTACCCGGGACAGACCTACGAGCAGTACTTC | CASSYPGQTYEQYF
TRBJ2-3 | TRBD2 | NA | TRBV18 | TGTGCCAGCTCACCCGGACTAGCGGCGGAGCCGGATACGCAGTATTTT | CASSPGLAAEPDTQYF
TRBJ1-1 | NA | few | TRBV20-1 | TGCAGTGCAGGCGGTGAAGCTTTCTTT | CSAGGEAFF
TRBJ2-5 | NA | few | TRBV11-2 | TGTGCCAGCAGCTTAGGGACTAGGGGGTTGTACTTC | CASSLGTRGLYF